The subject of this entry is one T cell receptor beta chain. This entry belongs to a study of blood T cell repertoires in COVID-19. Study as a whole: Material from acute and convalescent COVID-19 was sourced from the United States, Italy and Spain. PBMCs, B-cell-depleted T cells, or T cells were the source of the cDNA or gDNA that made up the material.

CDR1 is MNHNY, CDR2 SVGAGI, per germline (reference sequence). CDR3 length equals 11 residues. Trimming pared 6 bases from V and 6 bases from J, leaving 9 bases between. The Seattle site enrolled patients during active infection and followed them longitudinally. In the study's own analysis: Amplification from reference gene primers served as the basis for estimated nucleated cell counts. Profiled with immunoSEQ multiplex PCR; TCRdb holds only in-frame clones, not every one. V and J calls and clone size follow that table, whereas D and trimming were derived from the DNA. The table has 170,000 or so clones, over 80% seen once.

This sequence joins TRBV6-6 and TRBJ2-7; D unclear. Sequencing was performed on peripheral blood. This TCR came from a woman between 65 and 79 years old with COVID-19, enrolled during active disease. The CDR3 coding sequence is TGTGCCAGCAGCTTGACGGGCGAGCAGTACTTC. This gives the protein CASSLTGEQYF.